This is a list of T cell receptor beta chains from one sample in a study of cytomegalovirus exposure and HLA in healthy donors. Sequencing was performed with immunoSEQ multiplex PCR; in TCRdb, only in-frame clones are kept and a portion is missing. The sample gives roughly 160,000 clones, roughly four fifths of which show up once; around a tenth is in the top ten. The sample was PBMCs. The receptors were gathered from a man in his fifties in good health and CMV-seropositive. CDR3s include the opening cysteine and the closing phenylalanine or tryptophan. D genes are given only for firm matches. Clone size is not always given. Where it is, it says once, few, many or a class for expanded clones.

D gene	J gene	V gene	clone size	CDR3 protein	CDR3 DNA
NA	TRBJ2-3	TRBV7-9	NA	CASSLSVPAQYF	TGTGCCAGCAGCTTATCTGTCCCTGCGCAGTATTTT
TRBD2	TRBJ2-1	TRBV15	NA	CATSRGPSFIGRARQEQFF	TGTGCCACCAGCAGAGGCCCTAGCTTTATAGGGAGGGCCCGACAGGAGCAGTTCTTC
TRBD1	TRBJ2-7	TRBV11-1	NA	CASSSSTGEDSYEQYF	TGTGCCAGCAGCTCTTCGACAGGGGAGGATTCCTACGAGCAGTACTTC
TRBD1	TRBJ1-3	TRBV10-3	few	CAISESSGGTSGNTIYF	TGTGCCATCAGTGAGAGCTCAGGGGGAACCTCTGGAAACACCATATATTTT
TRBD1	TRBJ2-7	TRBV7-3	NA	CASSSYRGYEQYF	TGTGCCAGCAGCTCGTACAGGGGGTACGAGCAGTACTTC
NA	TRBJ2-7	TRBV29-1	NA	CSVEGWQGTYEQYF	TGCAGCGTTGAAGGGTGGCAGGGTACCTACGAGCAGTACTTC
TRBD2	TRBJ2-1	TRBV7-2	few	CASSPPGLASGNEQFF	TGTGCCAGCAGCCCACCTGGACTAGCATCGGGCAATGAGCAGTTCTTC
NA	TRBJ2-1	TRBV12-2	NA	CASRLVASRYNEQFF	TGTGCAAGTCGCTTAGTTGCTAGCAGATACAATGAGCAGTTCTTC
TRBD2	TRBJ2-1	TRBV4-3	few	CASSQAGPGGSYNEQFF	TGCGCCAGCAGCCAGGCGGGTCCGGGAGGCTCCTACAATGAGCAGTTCTTC
TRBD1	TRBJ2-5	TRBV5-1	few	CASSAQGAVQETQYF	TGCGCCAGCAGCGCACAGGGGGCTGTCCAAGAGACCCAGTACTTC